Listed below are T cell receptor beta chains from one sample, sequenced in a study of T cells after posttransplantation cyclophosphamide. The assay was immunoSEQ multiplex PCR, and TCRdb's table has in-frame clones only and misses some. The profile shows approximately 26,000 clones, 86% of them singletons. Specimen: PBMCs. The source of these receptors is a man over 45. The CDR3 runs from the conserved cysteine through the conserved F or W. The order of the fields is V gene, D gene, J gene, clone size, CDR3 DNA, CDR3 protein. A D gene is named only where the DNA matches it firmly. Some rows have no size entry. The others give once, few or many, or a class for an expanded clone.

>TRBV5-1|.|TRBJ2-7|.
TGCGCCAGCAGCCCGGTGCAGGGAACCTACGAGCAGTACTTC
CASSPVQGTYEQYF
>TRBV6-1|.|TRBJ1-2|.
TGTGCCAGCAGTGAAGCTTCAGGGCAGGATGGCTACACCTTC
CASSEASGQDGYTF
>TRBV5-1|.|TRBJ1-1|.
TGCGCCAGCAGGCGGACACCTGACTTATTCCTGAACACTGAAGCTTTCTTT
CASRRTPDLFLNTEAFF
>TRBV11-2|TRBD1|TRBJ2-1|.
TGTGCCAGCACCCCCTCGGCAGGGGGCTATAATGAGCAGTTCTTC
CASTPSAGGYNEQFF
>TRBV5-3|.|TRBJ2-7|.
TGTGCCAGAAGCCATCCCGAGTACGAGCAGTACTTC
CARSHPEYEQYF
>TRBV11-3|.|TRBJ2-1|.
TGTGCCAGCAGCTTGGACATAGGGGATTACAATGAGCAGTTCTTC
CASSLDIGDYNEQFF
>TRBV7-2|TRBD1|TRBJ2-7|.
TGTGCCAGCAGCTTTTCATCACTTGGGGACAGGGCTCTCTCCTACGAGCAGTACTTC
CASSFSSLGDRALSYEQYF
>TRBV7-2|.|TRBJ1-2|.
TGTGCCAGCAGCTCTTACCTTCGGACTGCCGCTAACTATGGCTACACCTTC
CASSSYLRTAANYGYTF
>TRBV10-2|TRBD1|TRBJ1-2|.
TGCGCCAGCATGGGACAGGGCGTTTTATATGGCTACACCTTC
CASMGQGVLYGYTF
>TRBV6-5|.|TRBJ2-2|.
TGTGCCAGCAGGTCTGGGGGAGGCGGGGAGCTGTTTTTT
CASRSGGGGELFF
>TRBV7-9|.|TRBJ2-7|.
TGTGCCAGCAGCGCGGGACGGATGACCTATTACGAGCAGTACTTC
CASSAGRMTYYEQYF
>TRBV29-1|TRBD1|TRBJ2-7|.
TGCAGCGTTGAACCGGGACAGGGCTTGGGGGAGCAGTACTTC
CSVEPGQGLGEQYF
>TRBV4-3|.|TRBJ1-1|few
TGCGCCAGCAGCCAAGAATTCGGGGTGGTGAACACTGAAGCTTTCTTT
CASSQEFGVVNTEAFF
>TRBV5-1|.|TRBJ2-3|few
TGCGCCAGCAAATCGTTTTCGGGTTTCTCAGATACGCAGTATTTT
CASKSFSGFSDTQYF
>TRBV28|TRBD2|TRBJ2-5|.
TGTGCCGCGGGGGGGCTTAGTAAGGCGACCCAGTACTTC
CAAGGLSKATQYF
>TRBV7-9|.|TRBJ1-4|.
TGTGCCAGCAGCCGAGACAGTAGTAATGAAAAACTGTTTTTT
CASSRDSSNEKLFF
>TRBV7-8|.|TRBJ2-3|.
TGTGCCAGCAGCTTAGCACGGGGCACAGATACGCAGTATTTT
CASSLARGTDTQYF
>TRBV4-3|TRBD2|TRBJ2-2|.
TGCGCCAGCAGCCAGGAGCCGCGGGGGGCGGGCACCGGGGAGCTGTTTTTT
CASSQEPRGAGTGELFF
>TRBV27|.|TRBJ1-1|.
TGTGCCAGCAGTTTCCGCTCTCACGGGGGAGGGACTGAAGCTTTCTTT
CASSFRSHGGGTEAFF
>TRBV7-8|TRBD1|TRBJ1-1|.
TGTGCCGGCAGCTCGTCAGAGACAGGGGGCAAGGTAGCTTTCTTT
CAGSSSETGGKVAFF
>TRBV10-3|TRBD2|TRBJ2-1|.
TGTGCCATCAGTGAGTCGGCTAGCGGGGGGGCGTACAATGAGCAGTTCTTC
CAISESASGGAYNEQFF
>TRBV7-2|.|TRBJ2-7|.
TGTGCCAGCAGCCTCTTGGGCATCTACGAGCAGTACTTC
CASSLLGIYEQYF
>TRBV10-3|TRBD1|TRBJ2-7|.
TGTGCCATCAGTGGGACAGGGGTTTCCTACGAGCAGTACTTC
CAISGTGVSYEQYF
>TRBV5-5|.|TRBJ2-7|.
TGTGCCAGCAGCTTTAGCCTCCCTGAGGGCTACGAGCAGTACTTC
CASSFSLPEGYEQYF
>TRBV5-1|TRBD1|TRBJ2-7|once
TGCGCCAGCAGCTCTGGGACAGCCTACTACGAGCAGTACTTC
CASSSGTAYYEQYF
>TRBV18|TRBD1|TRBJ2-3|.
TGTGCCAGCTCACCTCTGACAGGGGGGACGTCTTCGGATACGCAGTATTTT
CASSPLTGGTSSDTQYF
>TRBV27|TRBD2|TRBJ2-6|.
TGTGCCAGCAGTTTGCTAGCGGGAGGAACTGGGGCCAACGTCCTGACTTTC
CASSLLAGGTGANVLTF
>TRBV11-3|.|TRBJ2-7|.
TGTGCCAGCAGCCTCCTAGGGAGTGACGAGCAGTACTTC
CASSLLGSDEQYF
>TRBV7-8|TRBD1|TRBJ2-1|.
TGTGCCAGCAGCTGGAGGACAGGGTGGGATGAGCAGTTCTTC
CASSWRTGWDEQFF
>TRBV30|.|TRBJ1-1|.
TGTGCCTTCCACAGACAGGTAAACACTGAAGCTTTCTTT
CAFHRQVNTEAFF
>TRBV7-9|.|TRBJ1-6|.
TGTGCCAGCAGCTCCCCCTTTTCCCCCCTCCACTTT
CASSSPFSPLHF
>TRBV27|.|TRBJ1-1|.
TGTGCCAGCAGCCTAGGGAGGGGTACCACTGAAGCTTTCTTT
CASSLGRGTTEAFF
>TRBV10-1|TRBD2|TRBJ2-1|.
TGCGCCAGCGGCCCTTTGGGAGCTGCTAGCGGCCACAATGAGCAGTTCTTC
CASGPLGAASGHNEQFF
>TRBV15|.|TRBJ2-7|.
TGTGCCACCAGCAGTACAAACTACGAGCAGTACTTC
CATSSTNYEQYF
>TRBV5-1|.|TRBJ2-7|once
TGCGCCAGCAGCCCGCAGGGGGAGCGGGGGTACGAGCAGTACTTC
CASSPQGERGYEQYF
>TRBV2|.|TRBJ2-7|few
TGTGCCAGCAGTGCCCATCACGAGCAGTACTTC
CASSAHHEQYF
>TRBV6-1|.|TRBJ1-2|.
TGTGCCAGCAATTACAGGGTTAATGGCTACACCTTC
CASNYRVNGYTF
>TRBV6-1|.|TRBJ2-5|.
TGTGCCAGCAGTGAATCTGGGCGGGTTGAGGAGTACTTC
CASSESGRVEEYF
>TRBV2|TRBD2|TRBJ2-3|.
TGTGCCAGCATTGAACTAGCGGGGGCCAGCACAGATACGCAGTATTTT
CASIELAGASTDTQYF
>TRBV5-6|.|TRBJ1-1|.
TGTGCCAGCAGCTTAGGGGGGAACACTGAAGCTTTCTTT
CASSLGGNTEAFF
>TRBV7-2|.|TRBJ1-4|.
TGTGCCAGCAGCTCTCAGGGCCTTACTAATGAAAAACTGTTTTTT
CASSSQGLTNEKLFF
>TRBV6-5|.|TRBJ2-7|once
TGTGCCAGCAGGATACATTTCCGCTCCTACGAGCAGTACTTC
CASRIHFRSYEQYF